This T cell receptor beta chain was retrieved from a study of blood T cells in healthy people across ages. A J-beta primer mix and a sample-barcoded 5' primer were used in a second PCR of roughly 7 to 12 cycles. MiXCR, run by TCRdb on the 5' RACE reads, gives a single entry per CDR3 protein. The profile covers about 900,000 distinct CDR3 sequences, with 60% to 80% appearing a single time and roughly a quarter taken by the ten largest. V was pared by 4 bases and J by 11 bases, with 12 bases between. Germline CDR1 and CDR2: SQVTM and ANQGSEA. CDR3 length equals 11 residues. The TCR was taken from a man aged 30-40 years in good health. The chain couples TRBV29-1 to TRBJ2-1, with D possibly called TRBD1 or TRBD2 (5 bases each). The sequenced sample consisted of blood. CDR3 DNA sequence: TGCAGCGTTGTTCGGGACGTTCAGCAGTTCTTC. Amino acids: CSVVRDVQQFF.